A single sample gave rise to the 23 T cell receptor beta chains below, sequenced in a study of T-cell memory formation after mild COVID-19. TCRdb itself ran the 5' RACE reads through MiXCR, one entry per CDR3 protein. The profile shows under 250,000 distinct CDR3 sequences, just over 15% of them singletons. Specimen: PBMCs or a T cell subset sorted from them (not recorded which). The receptors originated from an adult woman who had mild COVID-19 (a few samples of this study predate the infection). Cell type and time point are not known.

This clonotype was counted only a few times. The chain joins TRBV7-7 to TRBJ2-2; possibly TRBD2 for D (6 bases). CDR1 and CDR2 (germline): SSHAT, FNYEAQ (reference sequence). The CDR3 totals 15 residues. Deletions cut 5 bases from V and 1 base from J, with 11 bases between. The DNA for the CDR3 is TGTGCCAGCAGCGCCCTGGGACTGAACACCGGGGAGCTGTTTTTT. This sequence encodes CASSALGLNTGELFF.

The rearrangement joins TRBV6-6 to TRBJ2-5, with 15 bases identical to TRBD2. Unmatched junction bases numbered 5, after V lost 5 bases and J lost 4 bases. The CDR3 has 16 amino acids. From germline, CDR1 is MNHNY and CDR2 SVGAGI (reference sequence). CDR3 region: CASSRTSGGVAETQYF. For the CDR3, the DNA is TGTGCCAGCAGTCGGACTAGCGGGGGGGTGGCAGAGACCCAGTACTTC.

In its sample, this clonotype was seen a few times. CDR3 loop: CASSLVKRELFF. The CDR3 coding sequence is TGCGCCAGCAGCTTGGTCAAGAGGGAGCTGTTTTTT. The chain is built from TRBV5-1 and TRBJ2-2, with D hard to call. Per the germline V gene, CDR1 is SGHRS and CDR2 is YFSETQ. Between the trimmed V and J ends, which lost 0 bases and 9 bases, there was a span of 6 bases. The CDR3 extends over 12 amino acids.

This clonotype has just a few counts. This chain connects TRBV19 to TRBJ2-7; no reliable D call. The CDR3 loop spans 14 amino acids. Germline CDR1 is LNHDA and CDR2 is SQIVND (reference sequence). The germline V and J ends were trimmed by 7 bases and 2 bases, with 15 bases remaining between them. The CDR3 region is CASTRTLLAYEQYF. The CDR3 nucleotides are TGTGCCAGTACCAGGACCCTCTTGGCCTACGAGCAGTACTTC.

This clonotype was seen more than once but under ten times. This sequence joins TRBV5-1 and TRBJ1-2; the D gene is possibly TRBD1 (6 bases). Deletions cut 4 bases from V and 7 bases from J, with 11 bases between. The germline gives CDR1 SGHRS, CDR2 YFSETQ. This CDR3 has 12 residues. CDR3 DNA: TGCGCCAGCAGCGGCCAGGGGTTTGGCTACACCTTC. This codes for CASSGQGFGYTF.

This clonotype turned up a few times. This chain links TRBV7-2 with TRBJ2-3; possible D gene TRBD1, 6 bases. Germline CDR1 SGHTA, CDR2 FQGNSA. The CDR3 extends over 15 amino acids. Trimming shortened V by 5 bases and J by 6 bases, and 18 bases separated the two germline ends. The CDR3 nucleotides are TGTGCCAGCAGCGTGGGACACTTACTGGGGGATACGCAGTATTTT. It encodes CASSVGHLLGDTQYF.

The rearrangement uses TRBV3-1 and TRBJ1-2; D possibly corresponds to TRBD1 (6 bases). The CDR3 spans 17 residues. V lost 4 bases, J lost 8 bases, and 26 bases lay in between. Germline lookup yields CDR1 LGHDT and CDR2 YNNKEL (reference sequence). In nucleotides, the CDR3 is TGTGCCAGCAGCCGAGGGTATAGACAGGATTTGGGAGAAGGCTACACCTTC. Translated: CASSRGYRQDLGEGYTF.

The V gene is TRBV12-3 or TRBV12-4, the J gene TRBJ2-4; D is possibly TRBD1 (5 bases). CDR3 length: 16 amino acids. The germline V and J ends were trimmed by 3 bases and 1 base, with 13 bases remaining between them. The CDR3 loop reads CASSLVGARAKNIQYF. The CDR3 DNA sequence: TGTGCCAGCAGTTTGGTAGGGGCTAGGGCCAAAAACATTCAGTACTTC.

This clonotype turned up a few times. This rearrangement joins TRBV19 to TRBJ2-7, with unresolved D. The V end lost 5 bases, the J end lost 3 bases, and 11 bases lay between the germline ends. CDR1 LNHDA and CDR2 SQIVND come from the germline V gene (reference sequence). The CDR3 length is 13 residues. CDR3 bases: TGTGCCAGTAGTGAGCAGGTAAACTACGAGCAGTACTTC. It yields the protein CASSEQVNYEQYF.

The chain links TRBV18 to TRBJ2-6; D tentatively reads TRBD1 or TRBD2 (5 bases each). Germline V CDR1 and CDR2: KGHSH, LQKENI. CDR3 length: 17 residues. V was shortened by 3 bases and J by 0 bases, with 12 bases between the two germline ends. Here the CDR3 DNA reads TGTGCCAGCTCACCGGGGGTACTAAACTCTGGGGCCAACGTCCTGACTTTC. This translates into CASSPGVLNSGANVLTF. The whole variable domain, remainder taken from reference TRBV18 and TRBJ2-6, is NAGVMQNPRHLVRRRGQEARLRCSPMKGHSHVYWYRQLPEEGLKFMVYLQKENIIDESGMPKERFSAEFPKEGPSILRIQQVVRGDSAAYFCASSPGVLNSGANVLTFGAGSRLTVL.

The V gene is TRBV5-1, the J gene TRBJ2-7; 9 bases line up with TRBD1. Germline-derived CDR1 and CDR2 are SGHRS and YFSETQ. There are 14 residues in the CDR3. V lost 6 bases and J lost 5; bases outside the gene matches: 9. The CDR3 nucleotides are TGCGCCAGCACTTCCGGGACAGGGACTAACGAGCAGTACTTC. Translation gives CASTSGTGTNEQYF.

This clonotype has just a few counts. The CDR3 nucleotides are TGCAGCGTGACCCCGGGACAAGAGAACACTGAAGCTTTCTTT. This codes for CSVTPGQENTEAFF. V and J are TRBV29-1 and TRBJ1-1, with D possibly being TRBD1 (6 bases). CDR3 length: 14 residues. Trimming took off 6 bases at V and 1 base at J, with 15 bases between the two ends. Germline assignment: CDR1 SQVTM and CDR2 ANQGSEA.

Points on this clonotype: Sequence at one end of the junction differs from germline and may be a read error. The rearrangement uses TRBV12-3 or TRBV12-4 and TRBJ1-4; no firm D call. This CDR3 region has 14 residues. The CDR3 DNA sequence: TGTGCCAGCAGTCCCCGACGGACTACTGAAAAACTGTTTTTT. This sequence encodes CASSPRRTTEKLFF.

The V gene is TRBV12-3 or TRBV12-4, the J gene TRBJ1-5; 7 bases align to TRBD1. The CDR3 contains 14 residues. With 6 bases clipped from V and 5 bases from J, the junction kept 7 bases outside the gene matches. In nucleotides, the CDR3 is TGTGCCAGCAGCGTGACAGGGAGAGATCAGCCCCAGCATTTT. This encodes CASSVTGRDQPQHF.

The V gene is TRBV28, the J gene TRBJ2-7, with 11 positions matching TRBD2. Germline lookup yields CDR1 MDHEN and CDR2 SYDVKM. Unmatched junction bases numbered 0, after V lost 0 bases and J lost 2 bases. The CDR3 has 15 residues. The CDR3 region is CASSLWTSGTYEQYF. In DNA form, the CDR3 reads TGTGCCAGCAGTTTATGGACTAGCGGGACCTACGAGCAGTACTTC.

This clonotype was observed a few times. The J gene is TRBJ2-7, the V gene TRBV7-9; 7 bases match TRBD2. In germline, CDR1 is SEHNR, CDR2 FQNEAQ (reference sequence). This CDR3 spans 16 amino acids. V was pared by 5 bases and J by 3 bases, with 13 bases of the junction left unmatched. The CDR3 loop reads CASSQTSGLGGYEQYF. The CDR3 DNA follows: TGTGCCAGCAGCCAGACCTCAGGACTAGGTGGCTACGAGCAGTACTTC.

The V gene is TRBV9, the J gene TRBJ2-5; a possible D gene is TRBD2 (5 bases). In germline, CDR1 is SGDLS, CDR2 YYNGEE. This CDR3 has 15 residues. Trimming cost V 4 bases and J 1 base, with 14 bases left between them. In DNA, the CDR3 is TGTGCCAGCAGCCCCCGCGAGGGCTCCCAAGAGACCCAGTACTTC. Translated, it gives CASSPREGSQETQYF.

This clonotype was seen only a few times. This rearrangement joins TRBV7-6 to TRBJ2-1; 8 bases agree with TRBD2. V lost 5 bases and J lost 6; bases outside the gene matches: 24. CDR3 length: 20 amino acids. The germline CDR1 and CDR2 sequences are SGHVS and FNYEAQ. Written as DNA, the CDR3 is TGTGCCAGCAGCCTTAATTATCCCCCCATAGGTCGGGGGGGCCTCAATGAGCAGTTCTTC. Translated, it gives CASSLNYPPIGRGGLNEQFF.

This clonotype was seen a handful of times. The chain employs TRBV20-1 and TRBJ2-1; TRBD1 might be the D (5 bases). The germline V gene encodes CDR1 DFQATT and CDR2 SNEGSKA (reference sequence). The CDR3 sequence is 12 residues long. Trimming pared 5 bases from V and 10 bases from J, leaving 15 bases between. The CDR3: CSAGHSAREQFF. The CDR3 coding sequence is TGCAGTGCTGGACACTCAGCGCGCGAGCAGTTCTTC.

At least ten counts were recorded for this clonotype. The J gene is TRBJ2-3, the V gene TRBV11-2; D is undetermined. V lost 8 bases to trimming and J lost 0 bases, with 15 bases between them. Germline loops: CDR1 SGHAT, CDR2 FQNNGV. CDR3 size: 15 residues. The CDR3 loop reads CASLPRVDSTDTQYF. The DNA of the CDR3 is TGTGCCAGCCTACCCCGCGTGGACAGCACAGATACGCAGTATTTT.

This clonotype was found a few times. The rearrangement links TRBV7-3 to TRBJ2-2, with 10 bases fitting TRBD2. The CDR3 has 17 amino acids. The junction had 7 bases not matched to a gene; V was cut back by 1 base and J by 5 bases. The germline gives CDR1 SGHTA, CDR2 FQGTGA. CDR3 sequence reads: CASSLMASGRGTGELFF. CDR3 DNA sequence: TGTGCCAGCAGCTTAATGGCTAGCGGGAGAGGGACCGGGGAGCTGTTTTTT.

V and J are TRBV9 and TRBJ2-7; maybe TRBD1 (5 bases). This CDR3 comprises 14 residues. V lost 5 bases to trimming and J lost 0 bases, with 12 bases between them. Germline CDR1 and CDR2: SGDLS and YYNGEE. This chain's CDR3 is CASSASGHSYEQYF. The CDR3 DNA sequence: TGTGCCAGCAGTGCGTCCGGACACTCCTACGAGCAGTACTTC.

This clonotype was seen at least ten times. The chain carries TRBV5-5 and TRBJ2-1; 7 positions match TRBD1. V gave up 6 bases and J gave up 7 bases; unmatched junction bases: 7. Germline V lookup: CDR1 SGHKS, CDR2 YYEKEE (reference sequence). This CDR3 spans 13 amino acids. Written as DNA, the CDR3 is TGTGCCAGCAACGGACAGGCTAGAAATGAGCAGTTCTTC. Translation gives CASNGQARNEQFF.